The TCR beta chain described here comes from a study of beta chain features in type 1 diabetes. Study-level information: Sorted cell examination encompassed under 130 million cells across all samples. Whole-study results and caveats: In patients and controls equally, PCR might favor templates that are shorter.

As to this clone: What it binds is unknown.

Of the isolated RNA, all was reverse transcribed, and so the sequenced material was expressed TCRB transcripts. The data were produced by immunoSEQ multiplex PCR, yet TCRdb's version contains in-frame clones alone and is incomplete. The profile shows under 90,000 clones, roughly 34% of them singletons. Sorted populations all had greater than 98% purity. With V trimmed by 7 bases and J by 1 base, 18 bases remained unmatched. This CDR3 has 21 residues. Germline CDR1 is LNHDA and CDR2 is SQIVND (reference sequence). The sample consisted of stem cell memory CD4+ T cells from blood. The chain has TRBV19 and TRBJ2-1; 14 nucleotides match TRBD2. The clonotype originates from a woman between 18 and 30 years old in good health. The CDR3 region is CASTRYRTGTSGRGSYNEQFF. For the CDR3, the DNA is TGTGCCAGTACCCGGTATAGAACCGGGACTAGCGGGAGAGGGTCCTACAATGAGCAGTTCTTC.